Below are 9 T cell receptor beta chains sequenced from a single sample in a study of vaccination and CD4 T cells after COVID-19. The sample's treatment: approximately nine-day PBMC culture with coronavirus spike peptide pools or control peptides (ViraFEST assay). Collection of the unexposed donor's CD4+ T cells took place before the COVID-19 pandemic (2011-2018). Which antigens these TCRs recognize remains unknown. Researchers used the Oncomine TCR Beta short-read assay to sequence DNA from cultured CD4+ T cells. TCRdb ran MiXCR on the PCR reads and lists one entry per CDR3 protein. The data show 9,500 to 10,000 distinct CDR3 sequences, 60% seen once. Sequencing input: CD4+ T cells from blood, cultured in vitro. The source is a human donor in good health.

The V and J genes are TRBV15 and TRBJ2-5; TRBD1 matches at 9 bases. The CDR3 has 15 amino acids. Per germline, CDR1 LNHNV and CDR2 YYDKDF (reference sequence). V shed 0 bases, J shed 5 bases, and the junction held 4 bases outside the gene matches. The chain's CDR3 is CATSRDDRGGETQYF. CDR3 sequence (DNA): TGTGCCACCAGCAGAGACGACAGGGGGGGTGAGACCCAGTACTTC.

The genes are TRBV4-3 and TRBJ1-1; no firm D call. Trimming left V 0 bases short and J 4 bases short, with 9 bases between. The CDR3 has 14 amino acids. CDR1 is LGHNA and CDR2 is YSLEER in the germline V gene. In DNA, the CDR3 is TGCGCCAGCAGCCAAGATAGGGTCTCCACTGAAGCTTTCTTT. This encodes CASSQDRVSTEAFF.

In regard to this clonotype: At one boundary the junction diverges from the germline segment, which might be a read error. This chain joins TRBV4-1 and TRBJ1-5; D gene unclear. The CDR3 sequence is 14 residues long. Germline CDR1 MGHRA, CDR2 YSYEKL. The CDR3 nucleotides read TGCGCCAGCGGCCAAGATGACGGGAATCAGCCCCAGCATTTT. Translated, it gives CASGQDDGNQPQHF.

The rearrangement links TRBV9 to TRBJ1-2; no reliable D call. Germline assignment: CDR1 SGDLS and CDR2 YYNGEE. The V end lost 4 bases, the J end lost 1 base, and 11 bases lay between the germline ends. The CDR3 runs 14 residues. Here the CDR3 DNA reads TGTGCCAGCAGCCCTACGACATTTAACTATGGCTACACCTTC. This codes for CASSPTTFNYGYTF.

This sequence joins TRBV27 and TRBJ1-6; no firm D call. CDR1 and CDR2 (germline): MNHEY, SMNVEV (reference sequence). The CDR3 consists of 13 residues. The V end was cut by 2 bases, the J end by 4 bases, with 3 bases between. In DNA, the CDR3 is TGTGCCAGCAGTTTAAGTTATAATTCACCCCTCCACTTT. It yields the protein CASSLSYNSPLHF.

Only a few counts were recorded for this clonotype. The V gene is TRBV24-1, the J gene TRBJ2-5, with D perhaps matching TRBD1 or TRBD2 (5 bases each). CDR1 is KGHDR and CDR2 is SFDVKD in the germline V gene. V lost 9 bases and J lost 5, with 15 bases in between. This CDR3 region has 13 residues. DNA of the CDR3: TGTGCCACCGGTGCGAGGGGCCGGGAGACCCAGTACTTC. Residues: CATGARGRETQYF.

This rearrangement joins TRBV2 to TRBJ1-2; weak D call: TRBD1 (6 bases). CDR1 SNHLY and CDR2 FYNNEI come from the germline V gene. This CDR3 is built from 14 residues. V lost 3 bases to trimming and J lost 4 bases, with 12 bases between them. CDR3 coding DNA: TGTGCCAGCAGTGAGAGTCGACAGGCCTATGGCTACACCTTC. Its translation is CASSESRQAYGYTF.

The chain couples TRBV7-9 to TRBJ1-1; D unclear. CDR3 length: 14 amino acids. Germline lookup yields CDR1 SEHNR and CDR2 FQNEAQ (reference sequence). Trimming removed 3 bases at V and 0 bases at J, with 8 bases between. The CDR3 loop is CASSLQLMNTEAFF. The CDR3 DNA reads as TGTGCCAGCAGCTTGCAGCTCATGAACACTGAAGCTTTCTTT.

This rearrangement joins TRBV7-6 to TRBJ1-4, with TRBD1 identical over 7 bases. From germline, CDR1 is SGHVS and CDR2 FNYEAQ. Trimming cost V 5 bases and J 5 bases; bases outside gene matches: 11. CDR3 length equals 16 residues. As DNA, the CDR3 is TGTGCCAGCAGCGGGGTCGCGGGACAGCACAATGAAAAACTGTTTTTT. This codes for CASSGVAGQHNEKLFF.